This T cell receptor beta chain was retrieved from a study of STAT5B mutations in CD4+ large granular lymphocyte leukemia. Study-wide points: Patient CD4-sorted repertoires looked more clonal than healthy CD4+ repertoires, even without putative leukemic clones.

V lost 11 bases, J lost 1 base, and 15 bases lay in between. The CDR3 sequence is 15 residues long. Germline V lookup: CDR1 SSHAT, CDR2 FNYEAQ (reference sequence). Buffy coats from healthy blood donors served as controls. Sequencing was at survey level. Using immunoSEQ multiplex PCR, the repertoire was profiled, and TCRdb retains in-frame clones only, with some absent. The repertoire holds fewer than 50,000 clones, with 75% to 85% as singletons. The sample holds one count of this clone. Its matching antigen is unknown. This CDR3 is also generated by other DNA sequences in the sample. The sequenced material came from CD4+ T cells from blood buffy coats. This TCR came from a human donor in good health. V gene TRBV7-7 combines with J gene TRBJ2-6; D could derive from TRBD1 or TRBD2 (6 bases each). The CDR3 loop reads CAGGQGISGANVLTF. The CDR3 DNA sequence: TGTGCCGGGGGGCAGGGAATTTCTGGGGCCAACGTCCTGACTTTC. The full variable domain, rest sourced from reference TRBV7-7 and TRBJ2-6, is GAGVSQSPRYKVTKRGQDVTLRCDPISSHATLYWYQQALGQGPEFLTYFNYEAQPDKSGLPSDRFSAERPEGSISTLTIQRTEQRDSAMYRCAGGQGISGANVLTFGAGSRLTVL.